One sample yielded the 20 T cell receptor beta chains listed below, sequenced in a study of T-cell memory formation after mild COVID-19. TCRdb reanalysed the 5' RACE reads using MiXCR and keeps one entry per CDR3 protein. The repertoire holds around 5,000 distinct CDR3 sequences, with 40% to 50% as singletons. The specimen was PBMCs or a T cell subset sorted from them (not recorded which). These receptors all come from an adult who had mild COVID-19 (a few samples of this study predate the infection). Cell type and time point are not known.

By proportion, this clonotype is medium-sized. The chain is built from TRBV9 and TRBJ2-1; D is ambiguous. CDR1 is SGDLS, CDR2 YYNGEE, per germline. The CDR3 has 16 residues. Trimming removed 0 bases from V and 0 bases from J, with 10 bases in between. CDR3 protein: CASSVVTAPSYNEQFF. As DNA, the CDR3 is TGTGCCAGCAGCGTAGTGACGGCCCCCTCCTACAATGAGCAGTTCTTC.

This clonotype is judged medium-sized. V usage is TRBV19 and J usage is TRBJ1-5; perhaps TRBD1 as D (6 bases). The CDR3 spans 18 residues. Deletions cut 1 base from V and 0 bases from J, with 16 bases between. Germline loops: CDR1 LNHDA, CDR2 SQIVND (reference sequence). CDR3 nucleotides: TGTGCCAGTAGTATAGGAGGTCCGGGGGCTTATAGCAATCAGCCCCAGCATTTT. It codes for CASSIGGPGAYSNQPQHF.

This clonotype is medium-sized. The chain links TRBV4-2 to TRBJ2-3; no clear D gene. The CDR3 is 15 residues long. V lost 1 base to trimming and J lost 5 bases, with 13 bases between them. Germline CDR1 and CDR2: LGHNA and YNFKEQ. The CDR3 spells CASSQGPPDVDTQYF. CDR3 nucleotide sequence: TGTGCCAGCAGCCAAGGACCCCCGGACGTAGATACGCAGTATTTT.

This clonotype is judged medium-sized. The CDR3 sequence is CASSEFWVGRNQPQHF. CDR3 DNA: TGTGCCAGCAGTGAATTTTGGGTAGGGCGCAATCAGCCCCAGCATTTT. The rearrangement links TRBV6-1 to TRBJ1-5; D call uncertain. The germline V gene has CDR1 MNHNS and CDR2 SASEGT. The germline V and J ends were trimmed by 2 bases and 2 bases, with 13 bases remaining between them. This CDR3 spans 16 amino acids.

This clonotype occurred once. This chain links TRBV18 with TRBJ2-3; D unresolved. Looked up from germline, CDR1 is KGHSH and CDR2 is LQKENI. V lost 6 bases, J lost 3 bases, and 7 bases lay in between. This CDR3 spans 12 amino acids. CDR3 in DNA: TGTGCCAGCTCTCCCAGAACAGATACGCAGTATTTT. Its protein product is CASSPRTDTQYF.

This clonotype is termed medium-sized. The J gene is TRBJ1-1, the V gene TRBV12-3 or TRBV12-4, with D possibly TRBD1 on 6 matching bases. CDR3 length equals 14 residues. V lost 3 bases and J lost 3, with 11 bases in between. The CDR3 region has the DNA TGTGCCAGCAGTTTTGTAGGGGGATACACTGAAGCTTTCTTT. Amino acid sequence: CASSFVGGYTEAFF.

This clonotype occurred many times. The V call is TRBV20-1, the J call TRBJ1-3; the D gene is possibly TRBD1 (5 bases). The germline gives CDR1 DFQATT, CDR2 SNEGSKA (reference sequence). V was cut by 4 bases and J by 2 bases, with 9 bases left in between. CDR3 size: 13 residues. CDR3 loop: CSATGTPGNTIYF. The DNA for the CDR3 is TGCAGTGCTACCGGGACTCCTGGAAACACCATATATTTT.

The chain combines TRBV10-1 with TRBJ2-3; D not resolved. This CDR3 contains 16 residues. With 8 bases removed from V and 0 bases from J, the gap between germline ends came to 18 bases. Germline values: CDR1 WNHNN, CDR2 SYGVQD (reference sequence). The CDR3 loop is CASSMLPKTSTDTQYF. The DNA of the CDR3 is TGCGCCAGCTCTATGCTACCAAAGACTAGCACAGATACGCAGTATTTT.

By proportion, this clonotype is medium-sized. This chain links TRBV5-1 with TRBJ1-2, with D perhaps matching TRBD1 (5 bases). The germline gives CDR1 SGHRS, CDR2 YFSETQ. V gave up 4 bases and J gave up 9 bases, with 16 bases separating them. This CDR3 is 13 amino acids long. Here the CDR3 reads CASSPSGRLSYTF. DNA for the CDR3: TGCGCCAGCAGCCCCTCGGGACGGCTAAGCTACACCTTC.

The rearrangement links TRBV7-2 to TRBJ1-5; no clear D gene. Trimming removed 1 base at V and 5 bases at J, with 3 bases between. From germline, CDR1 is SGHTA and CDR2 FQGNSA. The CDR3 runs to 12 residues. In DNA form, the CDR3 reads TGTGCCAGCAGCTTAGGAGATCAGCCCCAGCATTTT. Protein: CASSLGDQPQHF.

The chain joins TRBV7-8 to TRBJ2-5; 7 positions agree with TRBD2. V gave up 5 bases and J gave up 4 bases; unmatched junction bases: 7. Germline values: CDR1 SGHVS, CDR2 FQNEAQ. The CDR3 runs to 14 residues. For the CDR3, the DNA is TGTGCCAGCAGCCCTCGCGGGGGACGAGAGACCCAGTACTTC. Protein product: CASSPRGGRETQYF.

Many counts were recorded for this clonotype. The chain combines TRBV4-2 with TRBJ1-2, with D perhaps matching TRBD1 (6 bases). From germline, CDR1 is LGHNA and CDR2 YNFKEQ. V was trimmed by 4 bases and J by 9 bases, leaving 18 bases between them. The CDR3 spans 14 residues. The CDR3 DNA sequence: TGTGCCAGCAGCCGAGACCTTCTACAGGGCCGCTACACCTTC. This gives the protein CASSRDLLQGRYTF.

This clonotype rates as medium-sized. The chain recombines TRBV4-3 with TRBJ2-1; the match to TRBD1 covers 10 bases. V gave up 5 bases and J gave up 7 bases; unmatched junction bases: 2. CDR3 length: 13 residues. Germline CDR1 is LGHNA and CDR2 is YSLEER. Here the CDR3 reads CASSTGQGNEQFF. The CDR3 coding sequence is TGCGCCAGCAGCACGGGACAGGGGAATGAGCAGTTCTTC.

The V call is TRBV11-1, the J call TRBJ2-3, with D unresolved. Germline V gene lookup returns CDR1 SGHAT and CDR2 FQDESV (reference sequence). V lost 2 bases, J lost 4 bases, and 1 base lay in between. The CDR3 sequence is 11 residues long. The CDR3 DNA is TGTGCCAGCAGCTTATCAGATACGCAGTATTTT. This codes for CASSLSDTQYF.

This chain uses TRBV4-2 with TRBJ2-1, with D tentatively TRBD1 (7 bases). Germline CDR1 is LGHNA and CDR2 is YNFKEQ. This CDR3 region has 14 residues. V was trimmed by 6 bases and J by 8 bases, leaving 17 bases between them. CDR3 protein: CASSLAQGGDEQFF. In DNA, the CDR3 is TGTGCCAGCAGTCTCGCCCAGGGGGGCGATGAGCAGTTCTTC.

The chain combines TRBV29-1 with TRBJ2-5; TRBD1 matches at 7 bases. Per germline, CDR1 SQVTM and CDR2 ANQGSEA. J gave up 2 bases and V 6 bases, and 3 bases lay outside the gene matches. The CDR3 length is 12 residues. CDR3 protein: CSVRQGQETQYF. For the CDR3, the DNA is TGCAGCGTAAGACAGGGTCAAGAGACCCAGTACTTC.

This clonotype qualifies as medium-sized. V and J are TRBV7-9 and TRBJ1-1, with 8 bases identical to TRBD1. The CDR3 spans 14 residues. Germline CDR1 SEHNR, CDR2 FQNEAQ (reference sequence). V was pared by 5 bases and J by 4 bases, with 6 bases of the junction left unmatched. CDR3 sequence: CASSAQGAFTEAFF. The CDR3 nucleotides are TGTGCCAGCAGCGCGCAGGGGGCATTCACTGAAGCTTTCTTT.

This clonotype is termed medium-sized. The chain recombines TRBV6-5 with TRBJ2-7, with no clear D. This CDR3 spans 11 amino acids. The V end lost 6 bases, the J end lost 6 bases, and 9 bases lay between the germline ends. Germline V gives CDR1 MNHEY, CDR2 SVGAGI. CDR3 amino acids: CASRNGLEQYF. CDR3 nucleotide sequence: TGTGCCAGCAGAAATGGCCTCGAGCAGTACTTC.

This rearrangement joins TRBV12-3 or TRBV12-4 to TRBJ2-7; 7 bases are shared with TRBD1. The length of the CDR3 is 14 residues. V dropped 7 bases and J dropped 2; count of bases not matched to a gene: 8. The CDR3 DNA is TGTGCCAGCAACTCTGGGGACAGCACCTACGAGCAGTACTTC. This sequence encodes CASNSGDSTYEQYF.

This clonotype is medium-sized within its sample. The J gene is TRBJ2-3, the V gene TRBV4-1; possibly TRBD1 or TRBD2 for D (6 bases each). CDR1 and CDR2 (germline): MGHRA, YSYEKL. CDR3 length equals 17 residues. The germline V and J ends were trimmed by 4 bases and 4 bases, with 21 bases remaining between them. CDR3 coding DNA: TGCGCCAGCAGCCGAAGAGGATTCGGGGGCTTGGCAGATACGCAGTATTTT. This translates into CASSRRGFGGLADTQYF.